This TCR beta chain comes out of a study of blood T cells in healthy people across ages. Study-wide findings and caveats: Naive T cell percentage and TCR beta diversity correlated strongly. Older individuals had lower TCR beta diversity per million T cells (the decline was roughly linear).

This clonotype was detected ten times or more. Its antigen is currently unknown. Combining a sample-barcoded 5' primer with a J-beta primer mix, a second PCR ran for about 6 to 11 cycles. MiXCR was run by TCRdb on the 5' RACE reads, yielding one entry per CDR3 protein. The sample includes about 1.6 million distinct CDR3 sequences, around 35% seen only once; the top ten take around 11%. The CDR3 loop spans 14 amino acids. J was trimmed by 3 bases and V by 8 bases; bases with no gene match: 10. Germline V gives CDR1 PRHDT, CDR2 FYEKMQ (reference sequence). This sequence joins TRBV13 and TRBJ2-7; 7 nucleotides match TRBD2. The sequence derives from a woman younger than 45 in good health. Sequenced sample: blood. CDR3 DNA sequence: TGTGCCAGCGGAGGCGGGGGAAGATTCTACGAGCAGTACTTC. This codes for CASGGGGRFYEQYF.